Listed below are T cell receptor beta chains from one sample, sequenced in a study of blood T cell repertoires in COVID-19. Assay used: immunoSEQ multiplex PCR; TCRdb lists only in-frame clones, some missing. The sample comprises about 91,000 clones, approximately 90% of which are singletons, and around 4.9% rests with the top ten. Sequenced material: peripheral blood. The source of these receptors is a woman at least 80 years old with active COVID-19. CDR3s include the opening cysteine and the closing phenylalanine or tryptophan. A D gene is named only where the DNA matches it firmly. Not every row has a clone size; where given, it reads once, few, many or a size class.

v_gene: TRBV29-1; d_gene: NA; j_gene: TRBJ2-5; abundance: NA; CDR3aa: CSVRSVQETQYF; CDR3nt: TGCAGCGTTAGAAGCGTACAAGAGACCCAGTACTTC
v_gene: TRBV5-1; d_gene: NA; j_gene: TRBJ2-7; abundance: NA; CDR3aa: CASSPWGFYEQYF; CDR3nt: TGCGCCAGCAGCCCATGGGGCTTCTACGAGCAGTACTTC
v_gene: TRBV30; d_gene: TRBD1; j_gene: TRBJ2-3; abundance: NA; CDR3aa: CAWMTGDTQYF; CDR3nt: TGTGCCTGGATGACAGGGGATACGCAGTATTTT
v_gene: TRBV28; d_gene: TRBD1; j_gene: TRBJ2-7; abundance: NA; CDR3aa: CASSPMTGGSSGLSYEQYF; CDR3nt: TGTGCCAGCAGCCCAATGACAGGGGGCTCTAGCGGGTTATCCTACGAGCAGTACTTC
v_gene: TRBV4-2; d_gene: TRBD1; j_gene: TRBJ2-7; abundance: few; CDR3aa: CASSQDLDRGFYEQYF; CDR3nt: TGTGCCAGCAGCCAAGATCTGGACAGGGGTTTTTACGAGCAGTACTTC
v_gene: TRBV3-1/TRBV3-2; d_gene: NA; j_gene: TRBJ2-7; abundance: NA; CDR3aa: CASSRGGEQYF; CDR3nt: TGTGCCAGCAGTCGAGGCGGCGAGCAGTACTTC
v_gene: TRBV7-2; d_gene: TRBD2; j_gene: TRBJ2-7; abundance: NA; CDR3aa: CASSWTSASYEQYF; CDR3nt: TGTGCCAGCAGCTGGACTAGCGCCTCCTACGAGCAGTACTTC
v_gene: TRBV6-5; d_gene: TRBD1; j_gene: TRBJ1-3; abundance: NA; CDR3aa: CASSYGTDLGNTIYF; CDR3nt: TGTGCCAGCAGTTACGGGACAGACCTTGGAAACACCATATATTTT
v_gene: TRBV5-5; d_gene: NA; j_gene: TRBJ2-1; abundance: NA; CDR3aa: CASSSFGDQFF; CDR3nt: TGTGCCAGCAGCTCATTCGGAGACCAGTTCTTC
v_gene: TRBV28; d_gene: TRBD1; j_gene: TRBJ1-4; abundance: NA; CDR3aa: CASSSTGVLATNEKLFF; CDR3nt: TGTGCCAGCAGTTCTACAGGGGTACTTGCAACTAATGAAAAACTGTTTTTT
v_gene: TRBV12-3/TRBV12-4; d_gene: NA; j_gene: TRBJ1-2; abundance: NA; CDR3aa: CASSPDMTYGYTF; CDR3nt: TGTGCCAGCAGCCCGGACATGACCTATGGCTACACCTTC
v_gene: TRBV24-1; d_gene: TRBD2; j_gene: TRBJ2-7; abundance: NA; CDR3aa: CATSDSRTSGPSYEQYF; CDR3nt: TGTGCCACCAGTGATTCCCGAACTAGCGGGCCCTCCTACGAGCAGTACTTC
v_gene: TRBV6-2/TRBV6-3; d_gene: NA; j_gene: TRBJ1-1; abundance: NA; CDR3aa: CASSYSGRGTEAFF; CDR3nt: TGTGCCAGCAGTTACTCGGGCAGGGGAACTGAAGCTTTCTTT
v_gene: TRBV19; d_gene: NA; j_gene: TRBJ2-7; abundance: NA; CDR3aa: CASSIEGRAEQYF; CDR3nt: TGTGCCAGTAGTATTGAGGGCCGGGCCGAGCAGTACTTC
v_gene: TRBV19; d_gene: TRBD2; j_gene: TRBJ2-2; abundance: once; CDR3aa: CASSWAGRGGTGELFF; CDR3nt: TGTGCCAGTAGTTGGGCAGGCCGCGGGGGCACCGGGGAGCTGTTTTTT
v_gene: TRBV11-2; d_gene: NA; j_gene: TRBJ2-1; abundance: few; CDR3aa: CASGSMAASYNEQFF; CDR3nt: TGTGCCAGCGGCTCGATGGCGGCCTCCTACAATGAGCAGTTCTTC
v_gene: TRBV11-2; d_gene: NA; j_gene: TRBJ2-7; abundance: NA; CDR3aa: CASSSLGHYYEQYF; CDR3nt: TGTGCCAGCAGCTCATTGGGACATTACTACGAGCAGTACTTC
v_gene: TRBV19; d_gene: TRBD2; j_gene: TRBJ2-1; abundance: few; CDR3aa: CASPKGLAGLNEQFF; CDR3nt: TGTGCCAGCCCCAAGGGGCTAGCGGGACTTAATGAGCAGTTCTTC
v_gene: TRBV6-5; d_gene: TRBD1; j_gene: TRBJ1-1; abundance: NA; CDR3aa: CASSRGVDTEAFF; CDR3nt: TGTGCCAGCAGCAGGGGGGTGGACACTGAAGCTTTCTTT
v_gene: TRBV28; d_gene: NA; j_gene: TRBJ1-6; abundance: NA; CDR3aa: CASSFEALYNSPLHF; CDR3nt: TGTGCCAGCAGTTTCGAGGCTCTATATAATTCACCCCTCCACTTT
v_gene: TRBV4-1; d_gene: NA; j_gene: TRBJ2-7; abundance: NA; CDR3aa: CASSQHSGLGYEQYF; CDR3nt: TGCGCCAGCAGCCAACATAGCGGTCTGGGGTACGAGCAGTACTTC
v_gene: TRBV28; d_gene: NA; j_gene: TRBJ1-6; abundance: few; CDR3aa: CASSFRQGNSPLHF; CDR3nt: TGTGCCAGCAGTTTCCGGCAGGGGAATTCACCCCTCCACTTT
v_gene: TRBV5-6; d_gene: TRBD1; j_gene: TRBJ2-7; abundance: NA; CDR3aa: CASSDGQGLPYEQYF; CDR3nt: TGTGCCAGCAGCGACGGACAGGGCCTACCCTACGAGCAGTACTTC
v_gene: TRBV5-6; d_gene: TRBD2; j_gene: TRBJ2-3; abundance: NA; CDR3aa: CASSLRVGAGVRTDTQYF; CDR3nt: TGTGCCAGCAGCTTGAGGGTTGGTGCGGGAGTAAGAACAGATACGCAGTATTTT
v_gene: TRBV27; d_gene: TRBD2; j_gene: TRBJ2-3; abundance: NA; CDR3aa: CASSLTSGTDTQYF; CDR3nt: TGTGCCAGCAGTTTGACTAGCGGAACAGATACGCAGTATTTT
v_gene: TRBV9; d_gene: TRBD2; j_gene: TRBJ2-1; abundance: once; CDR3aa: CASSVSSGTSGSDEQFF; CDR3nt: TGTGCCAGCAGCGTGAGTTCCGGGACTAGCGGGAGTGATGAGCAGTTCTTC
v_gene: TRBV25-1; d_gene: NA; j_gene: TRBJ1-1; abundance: NA; CDR3aa: CASRLGGATNTEAFF; CDR3nt: TGTGCCAGCAGACTGGGCGGGGCCACGAACACTGAAGCTTTCTTT
v_gene: TRBV4-3; d_gene: NA; j_gene: TRBJ1-2; abundance: few; CDR3aa: CASSHAGGSVHYGYTF; CDR3nt: TGCGCCAGCAGCCATGCGGGAGGGAGCGTGCATTATGGCTACACCTTC
v_gene: TRBV18; d_gene: TRBD1; j_gene: TRBJ2-7; abundance: NA; CDR3aa: CASSPGQNYEQYF; CDR3nt: TGTGCCAGCTCACCGGGACAGAACTACGAGCAGTACTTC
v_gene: TRBV6-5; d_gene: TRBD1; j_gene: TRBJ2-5; abundance: NA; CDR3aa: CASRPGTGEETQYF; CDR3nt: TGTGCCAGCAGGCCCGGGACAGGGGAAGAGACCCAGTACTTC
v_gene: TRBV7-9; d_gene: NA; j_gene: TRBJ2-3; abundance: NA; CDR3aa: CASSLARLITDTQYF; CDR3nt: TGTGCCAGCAGCTTAGCGAGGCTGATCACAGATACGCAGTATTTT
v_gene: TRBV6-6; d_gene: TRBD2; j_gene: TRBJ2-1; abundance: NA; CDR3aa: CASISPAGDEQFF; CDR3nt: TGTGCCAGTATCTCCCCAGCGGGAGATGAGCAGTTCTTC
v_gene: TRBV19; d_gene: NA; j_gene: TRBJ1-1; abundance: NA; CDR3aa: CASSQGWTRAEAFF; CDR3nt: TGTGCCAGTAGTCAGGGGTGGACCCGGGCTGAAGCTTTCTTT
v_gene: TRBV15; d_gene: NA; j_gene: TRBJ1-1; abundance: NA; CDR3aa: CATSRSAGARTRAEAFF; CDR3nt: TGTGCCACCAGCAGATCTGCGGGGGCGAGGACCCGAGCTGAAGCTTTCTTT
v_gene: TRBV7-9; d_gene: NA; j_gene: TRBJ2-5; abundance: NA; CDR3aa: CASSLGGDSYYQETQYF; CDR3nt: TGTGCCAGCAGCCTGGGAGGAGACAGCTACTACCAAGAGACCCAGTACTTC
v_gene: TRBV7-2; d_gene: TRBD2; j_gene: TRBJ2-4; abundance: NA; CDR3aa: CASTRGLAGRNIQYF; CDR3nt: TGTGCCAGCACCCGTGGTCTAGCGGGACGGAACATTCAGTACTTC
v_gene: TRBV5-1; d_gene: TRBD2; j_gene: TRBJ2-3; abundance: NA; CDR3aa: CASSILAGETDTQYF; CDR3nt: TGCGCCAGCAGCATACTAGCGGGTGAGACAGATACGCAGTATTTT
v_gene: TRBV5-1; d_gene: TRBD2; j_gene: TRBJ2-3; abundance: NA; CDR3aa: CASSLTWTSGGDTQYF; CDR3nt: TGCGCCAGCAGCTTAACCTGGACTAGCGGAGGGGATACGCAGTATTTT
v_gene: TRBV6-2/TRBV6-3; d_gene: NA; j_gene: TRBJ2-2; abundance: NA; CDR3aa: CASSLQTTGELFF; CDR3nt: TGTGCCAGCAGTTTACAAACCACCGGGGAGCTGTTTTTT
v_gene: TRBV28; d_gene: TRBD1; j_gene: TRBJ2-1; abundance: NA; CDR3aa: CASSSDFGTGGKYEQFF; CDR3nt: TGTGCCAGCAGTTCCGACTTTGGGACAGGGGGCAAGTATGAGCAGTTCTTC
v_gene: TRBV30; d_gene: TRBD1; j_gene: TRBJ1-2; abundance: few; CDR3aa: CAWSQGAGGYTF; CDR3nt: TGTGCCTGGAGTCAGGGGGCGGGTGGCTACACCTTC